This T cell receptor beta chain was identified in a study of cytomegalovirus exposure and HLA in healthy donors. This clone appeared a single time. Nominal health characterized the donors when sampled, though unrecorded immune exposures were likely. The PCR used 60 Vbeta and 13 Jbeta primers. Only in-frame clones appear in the TCRdb table, and some are missing; sequencing was by immunoSEQ multiplex PCR. The sample has about 96,000 clones, 65% to 75% seen once. The V and J ends lost 1 base and 1 base respectively, with 13 bases between them. The germline CDR1 and CDR2 sequences are SGHTA and FQGNSA. CDR3 length: 16 residues.

Sequencing was carried out using PBMCs. This sequence originates from a female donor in good health and CMV-seropositive. The chain recombines TRBV7-2 with TRBJ1-1, with D perhaps matching TRBD1 (5 bases). The CDR3 sequence: CASSLVGGAANTEAFF. CDR3 nucleotide sequence: TGTGCCAGCAGCTTAGTCGGGGGTGCGGCGAACACTGAAGCTTTCTTT. Complete variable domain (other parts from reference TRBV7-2 and TRBJ1-1): GAGVSQSPSNKVTEKGKDVELRCDPISGHTALYWYRQSLGQGLEFLIYFQGNSAPDKSGLPSDRFSAERTGGSVSTLTIQRTQQEDSAVYLCASSLVGGAANTEAFFGQGTRLTVV.